This TCR beta chain was observed in a study of T cell responses to AZD1222 COVID-19 vaccine. Findings and limits, study-wide: Scientists sampled the repertoires only once the peak T cell response had passed. Increased Spike-specific TCR breadth and depth were observed after two AZD1222 doses.

Repertoires were generated with immunoSEQ multiplex PCR, while TCRdb's copy carries only in-frame clones and drops some. The profile covers 100,000 to 150,000 clones, with roughly nine tenths appearing a single time and 5.4% taken by the ten largest. Germline values: CDR1 SGHTA, CDR2 FQGTGA. CDR3 length: 13 amino acids. Trimming at V came to 5 bases and at J to 7 bases, leaving 5 bases not matched to a gene. In the case of this clone: Its matching antigen is unknown.

The J gene is TRBJ1-5, the V gene TRBV7-3; TRBD1 aligns across 7 bases. The clonotype comes from an adult in good health. The sequencing used peripheral blood, collected on day 0 of AZD1222 vaccination. The CDR3 loop reads CASSPTGDQPQHF. The CDR3, as DNA: TGTGCCAGCAGCCCCACAGGGGACCAGCCCCAGCATTTT.